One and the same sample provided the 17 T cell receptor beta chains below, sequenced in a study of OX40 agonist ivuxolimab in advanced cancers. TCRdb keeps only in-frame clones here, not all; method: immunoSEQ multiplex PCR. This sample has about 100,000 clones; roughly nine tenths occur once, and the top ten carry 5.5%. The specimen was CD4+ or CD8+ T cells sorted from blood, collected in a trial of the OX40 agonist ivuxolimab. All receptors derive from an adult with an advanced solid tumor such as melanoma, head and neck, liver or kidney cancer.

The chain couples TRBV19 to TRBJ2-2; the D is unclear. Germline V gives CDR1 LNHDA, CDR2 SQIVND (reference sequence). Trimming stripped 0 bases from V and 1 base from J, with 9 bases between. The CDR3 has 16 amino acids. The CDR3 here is CASSIEGHQNTGELFF. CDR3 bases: TGTGCCAGTAGTATAGAAGGGCACCAGAACACCGGGGAGCTGTTTTTT.

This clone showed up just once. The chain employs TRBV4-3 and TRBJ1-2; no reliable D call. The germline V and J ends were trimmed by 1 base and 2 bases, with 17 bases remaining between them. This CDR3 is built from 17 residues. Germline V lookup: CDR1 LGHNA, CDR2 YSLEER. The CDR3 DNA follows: TGCGCCAGCAGCCAAGCCCTCGGCGGGTTGGGAAACTATGGCTACACCTTC. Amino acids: CASSQALGGLGNYGYTF.

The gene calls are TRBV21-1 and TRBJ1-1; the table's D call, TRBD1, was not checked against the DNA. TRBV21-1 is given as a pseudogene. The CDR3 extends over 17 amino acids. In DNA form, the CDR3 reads TGTGCCAGCAGCAAAAAAGGGGCCCCCAACGAGGACACTGAAGCTTTCTTT. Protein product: CASSKKGAPNEDTEAFF.

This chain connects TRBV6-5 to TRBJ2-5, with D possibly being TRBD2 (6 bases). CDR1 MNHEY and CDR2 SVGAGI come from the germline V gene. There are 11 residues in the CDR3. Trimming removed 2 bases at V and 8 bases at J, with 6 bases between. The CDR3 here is CASSYGTTQYF. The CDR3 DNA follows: TGTGCCAGCAGTTACGGGACTACCCAGTACTTC.

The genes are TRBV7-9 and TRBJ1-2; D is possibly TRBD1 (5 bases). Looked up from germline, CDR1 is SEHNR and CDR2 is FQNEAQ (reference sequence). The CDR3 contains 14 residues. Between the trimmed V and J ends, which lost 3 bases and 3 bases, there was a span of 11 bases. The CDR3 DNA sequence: TGTGCCAGCAGCTTCGGGGTAGGGGACTATGGCTACACCTTC. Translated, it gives CASSFGVGDYGYTF.

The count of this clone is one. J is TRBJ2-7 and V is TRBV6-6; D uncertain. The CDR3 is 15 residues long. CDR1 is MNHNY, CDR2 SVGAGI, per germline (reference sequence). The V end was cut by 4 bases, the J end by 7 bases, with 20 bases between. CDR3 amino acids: CASSSPGSLRREQYF. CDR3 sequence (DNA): TGTGCCAGCAGTTCCCCCGGGTCCCTCCGTCGAGAGCAGTACTTC.

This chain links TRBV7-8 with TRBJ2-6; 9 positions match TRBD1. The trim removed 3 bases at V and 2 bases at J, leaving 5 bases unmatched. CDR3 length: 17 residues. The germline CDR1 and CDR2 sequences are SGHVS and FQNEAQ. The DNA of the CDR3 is TGTGCCAGCAGCTTGGGACAGGGAGGCGCTGGGGCCAACGTCCTGACTTTC. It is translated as CASSLGQGGAGANVLTF.

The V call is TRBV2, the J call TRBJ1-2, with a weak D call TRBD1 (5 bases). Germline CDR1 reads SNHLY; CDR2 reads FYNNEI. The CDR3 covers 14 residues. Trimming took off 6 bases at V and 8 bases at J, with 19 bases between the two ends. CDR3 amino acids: CASSKTLGGEGYTF. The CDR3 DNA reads TGTGCCAGCAGCAAAACGCTGGGAGGGGAAGGCTACACCTTC.

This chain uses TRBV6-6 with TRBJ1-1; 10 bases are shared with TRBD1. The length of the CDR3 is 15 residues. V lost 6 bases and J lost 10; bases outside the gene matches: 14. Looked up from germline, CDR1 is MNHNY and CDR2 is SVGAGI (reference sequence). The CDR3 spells CASSPPGQGPGGAFF. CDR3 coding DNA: TGTGCCAGCAGCCCTCCGGGACAGGGGCCAGGTGGAGCTTTCTTT.

Written as DNA, the CDR3 is TGTGCCAGTACCGACGGACGGAGTTCCTACGAGCAGTACTTC. Protein product: CASTDGRSSYEQYF. V is TRBV19 and J is TRBJ2-7; D gene unclear. This CDR3 region has 14 residues. V was clipped by 7 bases and J by 1 base, with 14 bases between them. Germline V gene lookup returns CDR1 LNHDA and CDR2 SQIVND (reference sequence).

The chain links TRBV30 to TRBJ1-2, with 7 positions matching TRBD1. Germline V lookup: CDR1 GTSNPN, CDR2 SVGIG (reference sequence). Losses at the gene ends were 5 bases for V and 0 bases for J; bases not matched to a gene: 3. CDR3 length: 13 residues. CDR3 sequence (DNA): TGTGCCTGGGGACAGGCGTCTAACTATGGCTACACCTTC. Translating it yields CAWGQASNYGYTF.

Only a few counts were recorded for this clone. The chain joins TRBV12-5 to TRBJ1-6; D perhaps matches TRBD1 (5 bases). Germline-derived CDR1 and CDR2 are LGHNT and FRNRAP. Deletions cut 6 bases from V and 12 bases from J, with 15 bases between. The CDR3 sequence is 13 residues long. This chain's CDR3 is CASGLLTQEPLHF. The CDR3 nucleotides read TGTGCTAGTGGCCTTCTAACACAGGAACCCCTCCACTTT.

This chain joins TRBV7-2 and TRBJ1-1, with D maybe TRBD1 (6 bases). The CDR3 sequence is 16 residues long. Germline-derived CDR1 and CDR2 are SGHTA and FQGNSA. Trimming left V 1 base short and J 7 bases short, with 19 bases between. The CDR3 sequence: CASSLVLGGGRGEAFF. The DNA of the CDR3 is TGTGCCAGCAGCTTAGTTTTGGGAGGGGGTCGGGGTGAAGCTTTCTTT.

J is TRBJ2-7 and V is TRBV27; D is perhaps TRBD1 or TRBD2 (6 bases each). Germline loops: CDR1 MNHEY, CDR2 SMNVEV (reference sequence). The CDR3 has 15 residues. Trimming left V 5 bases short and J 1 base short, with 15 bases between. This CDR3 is CASSPGGSLSYEQYF. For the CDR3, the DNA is TGTGCCAGCAGTCCCGGGGGCAGTCTATCCTACGAGCAGTACTTC.

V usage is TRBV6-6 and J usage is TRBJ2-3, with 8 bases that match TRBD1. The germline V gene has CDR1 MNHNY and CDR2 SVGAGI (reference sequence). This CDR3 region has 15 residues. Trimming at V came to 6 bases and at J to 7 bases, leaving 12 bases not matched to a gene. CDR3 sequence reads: CASSPIGQGPYTQYF. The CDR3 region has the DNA TGTGCCAGCAGCCCTATCGGACAGGGCCCATATACGCAGTATTTT.

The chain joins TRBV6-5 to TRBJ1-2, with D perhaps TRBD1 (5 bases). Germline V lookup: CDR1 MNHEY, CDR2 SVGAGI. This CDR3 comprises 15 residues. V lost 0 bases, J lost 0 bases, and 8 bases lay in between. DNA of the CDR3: TGTGCCAGCAGTTACTCTTCAGGGTCTAACTATGGCTACACCTTC. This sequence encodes CASSYSSGSNYGYTF.

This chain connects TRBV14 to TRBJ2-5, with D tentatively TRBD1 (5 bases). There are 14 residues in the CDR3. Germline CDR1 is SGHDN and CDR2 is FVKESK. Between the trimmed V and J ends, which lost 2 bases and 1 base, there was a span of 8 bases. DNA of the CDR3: TGTGCCAGCAGCCAAACAGGATTCCAAGAGACCCAGTACTTC. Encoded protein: CASSQTGFQETQYF.